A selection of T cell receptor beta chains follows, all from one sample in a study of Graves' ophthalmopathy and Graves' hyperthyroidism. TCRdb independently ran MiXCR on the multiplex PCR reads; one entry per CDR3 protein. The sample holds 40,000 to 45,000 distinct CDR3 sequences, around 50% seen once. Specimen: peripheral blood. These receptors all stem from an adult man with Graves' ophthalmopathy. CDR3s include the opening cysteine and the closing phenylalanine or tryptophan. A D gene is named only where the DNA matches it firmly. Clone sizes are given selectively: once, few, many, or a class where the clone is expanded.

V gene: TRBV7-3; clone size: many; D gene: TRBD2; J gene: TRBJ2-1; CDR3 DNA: TGTGCCAGCAGCCCCGGACGGGCTAGCGGGGTCAATGAGCAGTTCTTC; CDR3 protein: CASSPGRASGVNEQFF
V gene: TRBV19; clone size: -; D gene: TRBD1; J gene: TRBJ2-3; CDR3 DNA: TGTGCCAGTAGTCTCGGGACAGGGAGGGATACGCAGTATTTT; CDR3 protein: CASSLGTGRDTQYF
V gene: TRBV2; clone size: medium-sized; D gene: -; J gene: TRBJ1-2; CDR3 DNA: TGTGCCAGCAGTGTCGGCAGGGGAGGAGGCTATGGCTACACCTTC; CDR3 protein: CASSVGRGGGYGYTF
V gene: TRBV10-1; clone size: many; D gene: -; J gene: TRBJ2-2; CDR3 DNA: TGCGCCAGCAGTGAACAGGGATTTCCTAACACCGGGGAGCTGTTTTTT; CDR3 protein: CASSEQGFPNTGELFF
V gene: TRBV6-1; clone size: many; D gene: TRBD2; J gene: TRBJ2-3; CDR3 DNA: TGTGCCAGCGGGCTCACTAGCGGGAGCACAGATACGCAGTATTTT; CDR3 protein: CASGLTSGSTDTQYF
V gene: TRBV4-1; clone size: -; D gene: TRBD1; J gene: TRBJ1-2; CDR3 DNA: TGCGCCAGCAGCCAAAAAGGACTTCCGGGACAGGGGGCTACCTATGGCTACACCTTC; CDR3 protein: CASSQKGLPGQGATYGYTF
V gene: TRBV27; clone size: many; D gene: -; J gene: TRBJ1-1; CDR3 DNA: TGTGCCAGCAGTCAAGAACACAGGGCCGCTGAAGCTTTCTTT; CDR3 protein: CASSQEHRAAEAFF
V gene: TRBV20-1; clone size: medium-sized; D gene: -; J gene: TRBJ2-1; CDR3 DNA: TGCAGTGCTTCTCGCAATGAGCAGTTCTTC; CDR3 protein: CSASRNEQFF
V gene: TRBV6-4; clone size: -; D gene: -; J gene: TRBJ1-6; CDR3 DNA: TGTGCCAGCAGTACAACCCGAGGACGTACTAATTCACCCCTCCACTTT; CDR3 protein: CASSTTRGRTNSPLHF
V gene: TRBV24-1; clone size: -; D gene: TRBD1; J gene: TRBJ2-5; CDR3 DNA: TGTGCCACCAGTGACCCCGGGACAGGGCTAGAAGAGACCCAGTACTTC; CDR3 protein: CATSDPGTGLEETQYF
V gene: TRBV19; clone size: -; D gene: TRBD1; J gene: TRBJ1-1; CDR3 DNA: TGTGCCAGTAGTATTCGACAGGGTACCGCTGAAGCTTTCTTT; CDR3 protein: CASSIRQGTAEAFF
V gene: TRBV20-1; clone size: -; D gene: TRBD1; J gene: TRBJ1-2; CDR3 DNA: TGCAGTGCTAGGACAGGGGGAAGCGCTAACTATGGCTACACCTTC; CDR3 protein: CSARTGGSANYGYTF
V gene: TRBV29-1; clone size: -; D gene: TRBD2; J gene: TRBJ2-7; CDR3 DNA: TGCAGCGTTGTCCTAGCGGGAGCCTACGAGCAGTACTTC; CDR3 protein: CSVVLAGAYEQYF
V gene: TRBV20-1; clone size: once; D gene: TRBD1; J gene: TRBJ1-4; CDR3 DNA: TGCAGTGCTAGAACCTGGGACAGCGGAATTGGTCGCCGGGAATTCGAAAAACTGACTTTT; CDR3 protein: CSARTWDSGIGRREFEKLTF
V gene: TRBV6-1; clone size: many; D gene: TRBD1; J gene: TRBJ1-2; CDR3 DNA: TGTGCCAGCAAGGGTGGTGAGAGGGGGCCTATCGACTATGACTCTGGTCCGGGATACTTC; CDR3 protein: CASKGGERGPIDYDSGPGYF
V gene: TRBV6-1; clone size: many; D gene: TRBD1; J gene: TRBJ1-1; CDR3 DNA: TGTGCCAGCAGTACAGGGGAATGGAACACTGAAGCTTTCTTT; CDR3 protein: CASSTGEWNTEAFF
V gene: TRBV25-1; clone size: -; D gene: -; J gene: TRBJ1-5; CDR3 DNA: TGTGCCAGCAGTGAGGGAAAGGAGACTACCAAGGGGGAGCCCCAGCATTTT; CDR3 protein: CASSEGKETTKGEPQHF
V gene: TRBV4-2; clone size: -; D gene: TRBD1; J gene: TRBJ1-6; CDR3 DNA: TGTGCCAGCAGCCAAGGGAGGAGTCCAGGGGGATTTCTGAATTCACCCCTCCACTTT; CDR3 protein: CASSQGRSPGGFLNSPLHF
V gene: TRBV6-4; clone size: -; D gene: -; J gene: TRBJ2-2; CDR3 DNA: TGTGCCAGCACAGAGGGTTGGGACACCGGGGAACTGTCTTTT; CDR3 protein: CASTEGWDTGELSF
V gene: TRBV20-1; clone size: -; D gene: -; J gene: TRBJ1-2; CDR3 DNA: TGCAGTGCTACTAGCGGGAGGGCCAACCCGGATGGCTACACCTTC; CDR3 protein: CSATSGRANPDGYTF
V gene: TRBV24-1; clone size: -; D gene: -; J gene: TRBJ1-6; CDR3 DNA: TGTGCCACCAGTGGGAGCTACGATTCAGCCCTCCACTTT; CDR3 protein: CATSGSYDSALHF
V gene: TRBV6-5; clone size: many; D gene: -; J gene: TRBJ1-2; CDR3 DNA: TGTGCCTGCGCAGATTCAGGGTCCTATGGCTACACCTTC; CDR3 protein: CACADSGSYGYTF
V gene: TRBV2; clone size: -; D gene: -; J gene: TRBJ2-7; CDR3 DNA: TGTGTCAGCAGAGACGACGTGGGGGAACCGGACGAGCAGTACTTC; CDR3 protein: CVSRDDVGEPDEQYF
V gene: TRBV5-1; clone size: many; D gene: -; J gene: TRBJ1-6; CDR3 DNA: TGCGCCAGCAGCCAAGGGGACAAGAATAATTCACCCCTCCACTTT; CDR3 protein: CASSQGDKNNSPLHF
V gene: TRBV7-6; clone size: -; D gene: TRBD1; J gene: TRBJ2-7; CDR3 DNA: TGTGCCAGCAGCCTTATACAGGGGGCGGGGCAGTACTTC; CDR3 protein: CASSLIQGAGQYF
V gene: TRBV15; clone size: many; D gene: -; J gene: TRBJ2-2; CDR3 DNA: TGTGCCACAAGAACAAACAGCAAACTAAACACCGGGGAGCTGTTTTTT; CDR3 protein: CATRTNSKLNTGELFF
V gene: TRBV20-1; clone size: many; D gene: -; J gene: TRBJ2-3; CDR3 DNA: TGCAGTGCTACCAATTCAGGGACAGATACGCAGTATTTT; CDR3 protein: CSATNSGTDTQYF
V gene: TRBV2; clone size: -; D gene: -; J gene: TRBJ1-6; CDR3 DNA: TGTGCCAGCAGGGCGACGGCAGGAACTAATTCACCCCTCCACTTT; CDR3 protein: CASRATAGTNSPLHF
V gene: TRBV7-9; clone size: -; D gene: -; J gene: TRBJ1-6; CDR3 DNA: TGTGCCAGCAGCTCGTGGGAGGATCAAGCACCCCTCCACTTT; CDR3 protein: CASSSWEDQAPLHF
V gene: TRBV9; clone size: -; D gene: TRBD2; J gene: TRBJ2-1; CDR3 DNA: TGTGCCAGCAGCGTATTCTGGACTAGCAGGAATGAGCAGTTCTTC; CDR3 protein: CASSVFWTSRNEQFF
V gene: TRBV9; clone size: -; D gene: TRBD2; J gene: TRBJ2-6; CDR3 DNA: TGTGCCAGCAGCGTAGTGTCTAGCGGGCCTACTGGGGCCATCGTCCTGACTTTC; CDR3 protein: CASSVVSSGPTGAIVLTF
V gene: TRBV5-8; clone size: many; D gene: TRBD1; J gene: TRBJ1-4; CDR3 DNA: TGTGCCAGCAGCACTAACAGGGGCATAAATGAAAAACTGTTTTTT; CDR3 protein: CASSTNRGINEKLFF
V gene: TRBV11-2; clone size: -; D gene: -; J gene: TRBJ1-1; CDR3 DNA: TGTGCCAGCAGCTTAGATTTGATTATCGCTTTCTTT; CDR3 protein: CASSLDLIIAFF
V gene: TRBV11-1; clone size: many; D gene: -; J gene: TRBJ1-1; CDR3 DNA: TGTGCCAGCAGCTTACGGCCAGGGAACACTGAAGCTTTCTTT; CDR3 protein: CASSLRPGNTEAFF
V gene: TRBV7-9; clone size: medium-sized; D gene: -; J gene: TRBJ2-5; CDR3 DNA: TGTGCCAGCAGCCACAGGGTAGTGGAGGAGACCCAGTACTTC; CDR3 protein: CASSHRVVEETQYF
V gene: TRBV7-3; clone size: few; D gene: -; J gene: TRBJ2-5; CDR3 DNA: TGTGCCAGCAGCTCCCGGGGAGAGACCCAGTACTTC; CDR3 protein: CASSSRGETQYF